The sequence of this T cell receptor (beta chain) was determined in a study of monozygotic twins with inflammatory bowel disease (dated by TCRdb to the late 2010s). Describing the broader study: The full study comprised about 28 monozygotic twin pairs: nine German pairs (four IBD-concordant, five IBD-discordant) and 19 IBD-discordant Danish pairs. Each individual had, on average, about 151 000 unique TCRalpha sequences and 181 000 unique TCRbeta sequences available for analysis. Disease-associated traits were sought mainly through comparisons between IBD patients and their genetically identical healthy co-twins within discordant pairs.

Of note for this clonotype: Its specific antigen is unknown.

General conclusions and limits of the study: No difference in repertoire similarity was observed between concordant and discordant twins, possibly owing to limited statistical power. A decrease in TCRbeta repertoire diversity, as measured by inverse Simpson index, was observed in IBD patients compared with their healthy co-twins. No single strong signal or clonotype linked to IBD turned up in the results, so the idea that one exists was not supported. Distinction between different T cell subtypes could not be achieved in the analysis. Fewer clonotypes were shared with other individuals by IBD patients than by healthy twins, most markedly in patients showing signs of disease activity. Background noise and inter-individual variability may have been introduced into the repertoires by the differing immunosuppressive treatments among patients.

A roughly 2.5 ml peripheral blood sample was drawn into PAXgene tubes per donor and stored at -80°C. Without any T cell sorting, total RNA was extracted from whole blood using the PAXgene blood miRNA kit on an automated QIAcube. Peripheral blood from monozygotic twin pairs concordant or discordant for inflammatory bowel disease was subjected to deep TCRalpha and TCRbeta repertoire profiling with unique molecular barcoding. Smoking habits were recorded for all twin pairs, and individuals were classified as current, former or never smokers. Library creation used 5' RACE. The input for every TCR library was approximately 3,500 ng of total RNA. cDNA was synthesized with SMARTScribe reverse transcriptase in eight separate reactions per sample. During cDNA synthesis, unique molecular identifiers containing a 6-nucleotide sample barcode were introduced by template switching. TCRalpha and TCRbeta cDNA was amplified in two nested PCRs of about 16 and 10 cycles, and bead purification was carried out after each PCR. Before amplification, the cDNA was treated with uracil DNA-glycosylase and purified using the QIAquick PCR purification kit. In the second PCR, Illumina TruSeq-compatible adapters and sample-specific barcodes were added. TapeStation and Qubit were used to check library quality and concentration, and 5 to 6.5 ng of each library was pooled. Pooled libraries were sequenced on an Illumina HiSeq2500 single-index Rapid Run with 2 x 100 bp reads and custom sequencing primers. Per the authors' processing: UMI-based consensus assembly with MiGEC version 1.2.6 was used to correct PCR and sequencing errors. MiXCR version 2.1.1 handled V(D)J alignment, clonotype assembly and CDR3 extraction. To normalise gene usage, clonotype sharing and MAIT/NKT TCR abundance, the analysis used the top 1000, 10 000 and 20 000 clonotypes per sample. Diversity was computed as the inverse Simpson index with the vegan R package after downsampling to 27 000 UMIs. Paired Mann-Whitney U tests on discordant twin pairs were used, with Benjamini-Hochberg multiple-testing correction. Once TCRdb had reprocessed the reads, it stored one entry per CDR3 protein sequence and supplied no DNA. The V and J calls shown here were made by TCRdb, not taken from the authors' results. For this sample, the table gives 330,000 or so distinct CDR3 sequences. The ten most abundant clones make up around 2% of the sample.

Measured from the cysteine to the phenylalanine, the CDR3 is 13 residues long. The DNA is unrecorded. The germline V gene yields SGDLS for CDR1 and YYNGEE for CDR2. The clonotype comes from a human donor with ulcerative colitis or Crohn's disease, or a healthy co-twin of an affected twin (not recorded which). The sequenced material came from blood. The chain joins TRBV9 to TRBJ2-1; absent DNA, TCRdb's TRBD2 call cannot be checked. For the CDR3, the sequence is CASSVSGSNEQFF.